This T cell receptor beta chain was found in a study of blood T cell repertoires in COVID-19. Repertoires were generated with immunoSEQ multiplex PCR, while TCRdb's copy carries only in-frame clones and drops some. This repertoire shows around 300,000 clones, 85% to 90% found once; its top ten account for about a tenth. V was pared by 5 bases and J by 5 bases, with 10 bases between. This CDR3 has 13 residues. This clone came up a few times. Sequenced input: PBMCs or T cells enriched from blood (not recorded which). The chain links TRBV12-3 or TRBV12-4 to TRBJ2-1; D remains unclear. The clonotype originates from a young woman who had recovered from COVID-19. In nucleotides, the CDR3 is TGTGCCAGCAGTCCCTCCTTAAACAATGAGCAGTTCTTC. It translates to CASSPSLNNEQFF.